This entry lists 12 T cell receptor beta chains sequenced from one sample in a study of cytomegalovirus exposure and HLA in healthy donors. The PCR contained 60 Vbeta and 13 Jbeta primers. The table came from immunoSEQ multiplex PCR; TCRdb's copy has only in-frame clones and leaves some out. The top ten hold approximately 5.7% of the sample, which has about 200,000 clones, more than 75% seen once. Source material: PBMCs. The source of these receptors is a middle-aged man in good health and CMV-seropositive.

The V and J genes are TRBV18 and TRBJ2-3; D may be TRBD2 (6 bases). The germline V and J ends were trimmed by 1 base and 0 bases, with 8 bases remaining between them. The CDR3 contains 15 residues. Germline loops: CDR1 KGHSH, CDR2 LQKENI. In DNA form, the CDR3 reads TGTGCCAGCTCACCACTAGCGGAGAGCACAGATACGCAGTATTTT. This encodes CASSPLAESTDTQYF. Variable domain in full (rest from reference TRBV18 and TRBJ2-3): NAGVMQNPRHLVRRRGQEARLRCSPMKGHSHVYWYRQLPEEGLKFMVYLQKENIIDESGMPKERFSAEFPKEGPSILRIQQVVRGDSAAYFCASSPLAESTDTQYFGPGTRLTVL.

The chain employs TRBV4-2 and TRBJ2-3, with 8 bases aligning to TRBD2. The CDR3 loop spans 17 amino acids. Per germline, CDR1 LGHNA and CDR2 YNFKEQ. V was clipped by 1 base and J by 5 bases; unmatched bases: 11. The CDR3 is CASSQGTGGPGQDTQYF. For the CDR3, the DNA is TGTGCCAGCAGCCAAGGGACGGGAGGGCCGGGACAAGATACGCAGTATTTT.

The chain is built from TRBV6-4 and TRBJ2-1, with D perhaps matching TRBD2 (5 bases). There are 15 residues in the CDR3. CDR1 and CDR2 (germline): MRHNA, SNTAGT. Between the trimmed V and J ends, which lost 10 bases and 0 bases, there was a span of 16 bases. The CDR3 nucleotides read TGTGCCAAGAAGCGGTTCCGGGGCTCCTACAATGAGCAGTTCTTC. It is translated as CAKKRFRGSYNEQFF.

V usage is TRBV5-1 and J usage is TRBJ2-1; 8 bases align to TRBD1. After removal of 3 bases from V and 3 bases from J, the junction contained 8 bases not matched to a gene. Germline V gene sequence: CDR1 SGHRS, CDR2 YFSETQ. This CDR3 region has 16 residues. CDR3 DNA: TGCGCCAGCAGCTCCGCCGGGACAGGAGTCTACAATGAGCAGTTCTTC. Its translation is CASSSAGTGVYNEQFF.

The chain joins TRBV7-2 to TRBJ1-4; a possible D gene is TRBD1 (6 bases). The CDR3 loop spans 16 amino acids. The germline V and J ends were trimmed by 4 bases and 3 bases, with 15 bases remaining between them. Germline CDR1 and CDR2: SGHTA and FQGNSA. CDR3 nucleotides: TGTGCCAGCAGCTCCCGACAAGGGGGGGCTAATGAAAAACTGTTTTTT. Its translation is CASSSRQGGANEKLFF.

The V and J genes are TRBV18 and TRBJ1-3, with 7 bases matching TRBD1. Germline CDR1 is KGHSH and CDR2 is LQKENI. CDR3 size: 14 residues. V dropped 3 bases and J dropped 3; count of bases not matched to a gene: 2. The CDR3 spells CASSPTGIGNTIYF. In DNA, the CDR3 is TGTGCCAGCTCACCGACAGGGATTGGAAACACCATATATTTT.

The CDR3 DNA sequence: TGTGCCAGCAGCTCCGGACAGGGGCCCCTCCCTGGGGCCAACGTCCTGACTTTC. It yields the protein CASSSGQGPLPGANVLTF. The rearrangement joins TRBV7-3 to TRBJ2-6, with 9 positions matching TRBD1. Losses at the gene ends were 4 bases for V and 2 bases for J; bases not matched to a gene: 9. There are 18 residues in the CDR3. Germline CDR1 reads SGHTA; CDR2 reads FQGTGA.

The V and J genes are TRBV6-1 and TRBJ1-2, with 9 bases identical to TRBD1. V lost 4 bases and J lost 6; bases outside the gene matches: 3. The germline CDR1 and CDR2 sequences are MNHNS and SASEGT. This CDR3 comprises 13 residues. CDR3 residues: CASSADRGDGYTF. Here the CDR3 DNA reads TGTGCCAGCAGTGCCGACAGGGGGGATGGCTACACCTTC.

The genes are TRBV18 and TRBJ2-3; 11 bases line up with TRBD2. CDR3 size: 15 residues. The V segment lost 4 bases and the J segment 3 bases; nucleotides outside the gene matches: 3. The germline V gene encodes CDR1 KGHSH and CDR2 LQKENI. CDR3 sequence reads: CASSQGLAETDTQYF. As DNA, the CDR3 is TGTGCCAGCTCACAGGGACTAGCGGAAACAGATACGCAGTATTTT.

The gene calls are TRBV7-8 and TRBJ1-1; D unresolved. The germline V gene encodes CDR1 SGHVS and CDR2 FQNEAQ. CDR3 size: 14 residues. The V and J ends lost 3 bases and 1 base respectively, with 9 bases between them. The CDR3 DNA reads TGTGCCAGCAGCTTTAAAACTGCGAACACTGAAGCTTTCTTT. It encodes CASSFKTANTEAFF.

V usage is TRBV11-2 and J usage is TRBJ2-7; D may be TRBD2 (5 bases). The germline V and J ends were trimmed by 1 base and 4 bases, with 5 bases remaining between them. CDR1 and CDR2 from the germline V gene are SGHAT and FQNNGV. CDR3 size: 12 residues. The CDR3 is CASSLGLYEQYF. CDR3 bases: TGTGCCAGCAGCTTAGGACTATACGAGCAGTACTTC.

V is TRBV10-2 and J is TRBJ2-1, with D unclear. Germline V CDR1 and CDR2: WSHSY, SAAADI. This CDR3 is 11 amino acids long. V lost 11 bases and J lost 9, with 14 bases in between. The CDR3 sequence is CAGATGTEQFF. The CDR3 region has the DNA TGCGCCGGTGCGACTGGTACTGAGCAGTTCTTC.